The 9 T cell receptor beta chains below all came from one sample that was sequenced in a study of T-cell memory formation after mild COVID-19. TCRdb reprocessed the 5' RACE reads with MiXCR, giving one entry per CDR3 protein. This sample has some 320,000 distinct CDR3 sequences, with approximately 15% found just once. The sequencing input was PBMCs or a T cell subset sorted from them (not recorded which). The receptors shown here come from a man younger than 35 who had mild COVID-19 (a few samples of this study predate the infection). Cell type and time point are not known.

The table lists this clonotype with many counts. J is TRBJ2-1 and V is TRBV15; D is ambiguous. CDR1 and CDR2 (germline): LNHNV, YYDKDF (reference sequence). The V gene lost 3 bases and the J gene lost 7 bases, with 16 bases spanning the gap. This CDR3 region has 15 residues. The CDR3 nucleotides are TGTGCCACCAGCAGCTATGCGCGGCTCCTTAATGAGCAGTTCTTC. It is translated as CATSSYARLLNEQFF. The full variable domain, completed using reference TRBV15 and TRBJ2-1, is DAMVIQNPRYQVTQFGKPVTLSCSQTLNHNVMYWYQQKSSQAPKLLFHYYDKDFNNEADTPDNFQSRRPNTSFCFLDIRSPGLGDTAMYLCATSSYARLLNEQFFGPGTRLTVL.

A remark on this clonotype: A much larger clonotype is one base distant, so this may be a read error. V usage is TRBV6-6 and J usage is TRBJ1-1; D remains ambiguous. Germline CDR1 and CDR2: MNHNY and SVGAGI (reference sequence). Trimming left V 4 bases short and J 1 base short, with 7 bases between. There are 13 residues in the CDR3. CDR3 loop: CASSSAENTEAFF. The CDR3 coding sequence is TGTGCCAGCAGTTCGGCAGAGAACACTGAAGCTTTCTTT.

This clonotype was picked up a small number of times. This chain uses TRBV20-1 with TRBJ2-7, with 15 bases matching TRBD2. In germline, CDR1 is DFQATT, CDR2 SNEGSKA (reference sequence). This CDR3 region has 15 residues. V lost 7 bases to trimming and J lost 6 bases; unmatched junction nucleotides: 10. CDR3 residues: CSVWVWTSGGAEQYF. In DNA form, the CDR3 reads TGCAGTGTATGGGTTTGGACTAGCGGGGGGGCCGAGCAGTACTTC.

The V gene is TRBV6-2 or TRBV6-3, the J gene TRBJ1-1; D is perhaps TRBD1 (5 bases). Germline V gene data show CDR1 as MNHEY and CDR2 as SVGEGT. The ends were cut back, 7 bases at V and 3 bases at J, with 6 bases in the middle. The CDR3 is 11 residues long. CDR3 residues: CASTGDTEAFF. CDR3 sequence (DNA): TGTGCCAGCACGGGGGACACTGAAGCTTTCTTT.

A few counts support this clonotype. The rearrangement joins TRBV7-9 to TRBJ2-1, with no clear D. V was cut by 6 bases and J by 8 bases, with 17 bases left in between. This CDR3 comprises 14 residues. Germline V gives CDR1 SEHNR, CDR2 FQNEAQ (reference sequence). The CDR3: CASSRPGSSDEQFF. CDR3 sequence (DNA): TGTGCCAGCAGTAGACCCGGGTCGTCGGATGAGCAGTTCTTC. Combining the CDR3 with reference TRBV7-9 and TRBJ2-1 gives the whole variable domain DTGVSQNPRHKITKRGQNVTFRCDPISEHNRLYWYRQTLGQGPEFLTYFQNEAQLEKSRLLSDRFSAERPKGSFSTLEIQRTEQGDSAMYLCASSRPGSSDEQFFGPGTRLTVL.

The CDR3 nucleotides are TGCGCCAGCAGCCATTCAGAGGGGACTGAAGCTTTCTTT. Its protein is CASSHSEGTEAFF. V is TRBV4-3 and J is TRBJ1-1; the D gene is possibly TRBD1 (5 bases). CDR3 size: 13 residues. Looked up from germline, CDR1 is LGHNA and CDR2 is YSLEER. The ends were cut back, 3 bases at V and 5 bases at J, with 10 bases in the middle.

The rearrangement joins TRBV4-3 to TRBJ2-6; D call uncertain. In germline, CDR1 is LGHNA, CDR2 YSLEER. CDR3 length: 16 amino acids. With 2 bases removed from V and 0 bases from J, the gap between germline ends came to 8 bases. As DNA, the CDR3 is TGCGCCAGCAGCCAATCTTCAGTCTCTGGGGCCAACGTCCTGACTTTC. Protein sequence: CASSQSSVSGANVLTF.

The chain uses TRBV12-3 or TRBV12-4 and TRBJ1-5; TRBD1 matches 8 bases. The V gene end was trimmed by 6 bases and the J gene end by 1 base; junction bases not matched to a gene: 11. CDR3 size: 17 residues. CDR3 in DNA: TGTGCCAGCAGAAGACAGGGGAGTGAAGGGAGCAATCAGCCCCAGCATTTT. This sequence encodes CASRRQGSEGSNQPQHF.

Written as DNA, the CDR3 is TGTGCCTGGAGTACCGGAAACCGCGGGCAGTTCTTC. Translation: CAWSTGNRGQFF. This chain connects TRBV30 to TRBJ2-1; D not certain. Trimming shortened V by 2 bases and J by 12 bases, and 14 bases separated the two germline ends. The germline V gene encodes CDR1 GTSNPN and CDR2 SVGIG (reference sequence). The CDR3 extends over 12 amino acids. The full variable domain, completed using reference TRBV30 and TRBJ2-1, is SQTIHQWPATLVQPVGSPLSLECTVEGTSNPNLYWYRQAAGRGLQLLFYSVGIGQISSEVPQNLSASRPQDRQFILSSKKLLLSDSGFYLCAWSTGNRGQFFGPGTRLTVL.